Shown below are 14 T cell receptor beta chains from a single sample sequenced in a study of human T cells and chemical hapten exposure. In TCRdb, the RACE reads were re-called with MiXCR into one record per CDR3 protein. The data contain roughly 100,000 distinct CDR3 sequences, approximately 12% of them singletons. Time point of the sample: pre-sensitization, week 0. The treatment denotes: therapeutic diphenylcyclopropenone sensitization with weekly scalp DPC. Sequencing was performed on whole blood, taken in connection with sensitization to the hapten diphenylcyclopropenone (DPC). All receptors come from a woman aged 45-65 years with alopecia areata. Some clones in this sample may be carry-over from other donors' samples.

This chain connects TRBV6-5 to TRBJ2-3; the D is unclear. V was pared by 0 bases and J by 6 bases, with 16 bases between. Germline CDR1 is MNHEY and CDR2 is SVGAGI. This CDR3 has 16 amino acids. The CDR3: CASSYSTSPLTDTQYF. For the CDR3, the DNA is TGTGCCAGCAGTTACTCGACCTCACCTCTCACTGATACGCAGTATTTT.

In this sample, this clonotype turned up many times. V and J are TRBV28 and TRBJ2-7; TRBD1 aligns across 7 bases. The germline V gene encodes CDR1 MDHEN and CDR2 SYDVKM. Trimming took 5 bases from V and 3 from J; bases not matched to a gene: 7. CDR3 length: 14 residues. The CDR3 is CASSPTGTDYEQYF. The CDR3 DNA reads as TGTGCCAGCAGTCCTACCGGGACAGACTACGAGCAGTACTTC.

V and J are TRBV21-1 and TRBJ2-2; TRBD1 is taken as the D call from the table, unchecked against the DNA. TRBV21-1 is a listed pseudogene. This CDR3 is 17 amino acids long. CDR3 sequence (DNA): TGTGCCAGCAGCAAATCAATAACAGGGGTCTACACCGGGGAGCTGTTTTTT. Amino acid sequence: CASSKSITGVYTGELFF.

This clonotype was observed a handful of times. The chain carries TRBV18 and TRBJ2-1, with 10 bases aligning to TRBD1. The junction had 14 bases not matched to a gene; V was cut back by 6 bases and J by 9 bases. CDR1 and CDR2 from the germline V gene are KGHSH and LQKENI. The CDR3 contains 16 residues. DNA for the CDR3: TGTGCCAGCTCGACTTCCGGGACAGGGGAGTTTGGTGAGCAGTTCTTC. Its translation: CASSTSGTGEFGEQFF.

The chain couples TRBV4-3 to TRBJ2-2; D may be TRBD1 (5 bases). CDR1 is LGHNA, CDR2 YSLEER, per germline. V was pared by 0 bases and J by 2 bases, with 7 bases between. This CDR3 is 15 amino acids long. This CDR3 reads CASSQEDRNTGELFF. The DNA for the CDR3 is TGCGCCAGCAGCCAAGAAGACAGAAACACCGGGGAGCTGTTTTTT.

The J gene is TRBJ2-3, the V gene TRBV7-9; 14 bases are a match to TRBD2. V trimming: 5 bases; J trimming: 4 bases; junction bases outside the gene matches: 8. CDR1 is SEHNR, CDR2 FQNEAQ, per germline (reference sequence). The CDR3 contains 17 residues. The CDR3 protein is CASSPGLAGVEADTQYF. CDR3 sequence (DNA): TGTGCCAGCAGCCCGGGACTAGCGGGAGTAGAGGCAGATACGCAGTATTTT.

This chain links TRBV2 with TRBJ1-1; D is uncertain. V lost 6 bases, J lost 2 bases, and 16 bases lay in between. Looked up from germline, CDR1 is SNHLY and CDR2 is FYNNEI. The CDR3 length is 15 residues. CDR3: CASRPLKGSNTEAFF. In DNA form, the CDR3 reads TGTGCCAGCAGGCCCCTCAAAGGGTCAAACACTGAAGCTTTCTTT.

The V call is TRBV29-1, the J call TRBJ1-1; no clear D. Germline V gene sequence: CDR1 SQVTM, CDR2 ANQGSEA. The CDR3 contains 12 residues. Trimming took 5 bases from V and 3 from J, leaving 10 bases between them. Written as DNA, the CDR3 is TGCAGCGTTCGGGCGGCGCACACTGAAGCTTTCTTT. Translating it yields CSVRAAHTEAFF.

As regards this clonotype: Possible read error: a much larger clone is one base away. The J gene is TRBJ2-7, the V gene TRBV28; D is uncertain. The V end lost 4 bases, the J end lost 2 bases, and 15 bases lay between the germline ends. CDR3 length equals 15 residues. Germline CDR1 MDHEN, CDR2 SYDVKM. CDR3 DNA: TGTGCCAGCAGTTCCCCTGCCGTTTCGACCTACGAGCAGTACTTC. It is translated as CASSSPAVSTYEQYF.

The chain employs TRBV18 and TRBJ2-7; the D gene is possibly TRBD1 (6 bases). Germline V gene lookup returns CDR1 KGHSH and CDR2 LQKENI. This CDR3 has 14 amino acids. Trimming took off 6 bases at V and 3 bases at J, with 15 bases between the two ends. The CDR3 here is CASSPAGTNYEQYF. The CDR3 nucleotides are TGTGCCAGCTCGCCCGCCGGGACAAACTACGAGCAGTACTTC. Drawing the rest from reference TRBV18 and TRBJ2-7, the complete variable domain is NAGVMQNPRHLVRRRGQEARLRCSPMKGHSHVYWYRQLPEEGLKFMVYLQKENIIDESGMPKERFSAEFPKEGPSILRIQQVVRGDSAAYFCASSPAGTNYEQYFGPGTRLTVT.

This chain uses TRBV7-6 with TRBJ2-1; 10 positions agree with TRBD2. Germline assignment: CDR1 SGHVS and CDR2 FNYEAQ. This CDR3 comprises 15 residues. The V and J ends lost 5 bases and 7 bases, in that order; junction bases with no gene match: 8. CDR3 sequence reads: CASSLGPGLANEQFF. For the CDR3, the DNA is TGTGCCAGCAGCCTCGGGCCGGGACTAGCGAATGAGCAGTTCTTC.

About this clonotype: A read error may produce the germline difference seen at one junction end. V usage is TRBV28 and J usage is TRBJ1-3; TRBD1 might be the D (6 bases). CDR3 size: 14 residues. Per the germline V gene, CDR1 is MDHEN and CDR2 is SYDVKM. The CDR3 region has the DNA TGTGCTAGCAGTCCCCAGGACAGTGGAAACACCATATATTTT. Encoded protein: CASSPQDSGNTIYF.

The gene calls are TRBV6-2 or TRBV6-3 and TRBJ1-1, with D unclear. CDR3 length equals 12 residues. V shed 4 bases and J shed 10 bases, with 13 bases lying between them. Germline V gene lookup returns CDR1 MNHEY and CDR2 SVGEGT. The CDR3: CASSSRTWGAFF. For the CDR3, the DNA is TGTGCCAGCAGTTCTCGGACTTGGGGAGCTTTCTTT.

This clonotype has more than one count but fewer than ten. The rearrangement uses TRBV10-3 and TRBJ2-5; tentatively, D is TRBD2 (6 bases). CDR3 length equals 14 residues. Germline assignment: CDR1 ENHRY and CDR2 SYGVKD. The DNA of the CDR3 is TGTGCGACCGCGGAGAACGGGGGCCAAGAGACCCAGTACTTC. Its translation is CATAENGGQETQYF.